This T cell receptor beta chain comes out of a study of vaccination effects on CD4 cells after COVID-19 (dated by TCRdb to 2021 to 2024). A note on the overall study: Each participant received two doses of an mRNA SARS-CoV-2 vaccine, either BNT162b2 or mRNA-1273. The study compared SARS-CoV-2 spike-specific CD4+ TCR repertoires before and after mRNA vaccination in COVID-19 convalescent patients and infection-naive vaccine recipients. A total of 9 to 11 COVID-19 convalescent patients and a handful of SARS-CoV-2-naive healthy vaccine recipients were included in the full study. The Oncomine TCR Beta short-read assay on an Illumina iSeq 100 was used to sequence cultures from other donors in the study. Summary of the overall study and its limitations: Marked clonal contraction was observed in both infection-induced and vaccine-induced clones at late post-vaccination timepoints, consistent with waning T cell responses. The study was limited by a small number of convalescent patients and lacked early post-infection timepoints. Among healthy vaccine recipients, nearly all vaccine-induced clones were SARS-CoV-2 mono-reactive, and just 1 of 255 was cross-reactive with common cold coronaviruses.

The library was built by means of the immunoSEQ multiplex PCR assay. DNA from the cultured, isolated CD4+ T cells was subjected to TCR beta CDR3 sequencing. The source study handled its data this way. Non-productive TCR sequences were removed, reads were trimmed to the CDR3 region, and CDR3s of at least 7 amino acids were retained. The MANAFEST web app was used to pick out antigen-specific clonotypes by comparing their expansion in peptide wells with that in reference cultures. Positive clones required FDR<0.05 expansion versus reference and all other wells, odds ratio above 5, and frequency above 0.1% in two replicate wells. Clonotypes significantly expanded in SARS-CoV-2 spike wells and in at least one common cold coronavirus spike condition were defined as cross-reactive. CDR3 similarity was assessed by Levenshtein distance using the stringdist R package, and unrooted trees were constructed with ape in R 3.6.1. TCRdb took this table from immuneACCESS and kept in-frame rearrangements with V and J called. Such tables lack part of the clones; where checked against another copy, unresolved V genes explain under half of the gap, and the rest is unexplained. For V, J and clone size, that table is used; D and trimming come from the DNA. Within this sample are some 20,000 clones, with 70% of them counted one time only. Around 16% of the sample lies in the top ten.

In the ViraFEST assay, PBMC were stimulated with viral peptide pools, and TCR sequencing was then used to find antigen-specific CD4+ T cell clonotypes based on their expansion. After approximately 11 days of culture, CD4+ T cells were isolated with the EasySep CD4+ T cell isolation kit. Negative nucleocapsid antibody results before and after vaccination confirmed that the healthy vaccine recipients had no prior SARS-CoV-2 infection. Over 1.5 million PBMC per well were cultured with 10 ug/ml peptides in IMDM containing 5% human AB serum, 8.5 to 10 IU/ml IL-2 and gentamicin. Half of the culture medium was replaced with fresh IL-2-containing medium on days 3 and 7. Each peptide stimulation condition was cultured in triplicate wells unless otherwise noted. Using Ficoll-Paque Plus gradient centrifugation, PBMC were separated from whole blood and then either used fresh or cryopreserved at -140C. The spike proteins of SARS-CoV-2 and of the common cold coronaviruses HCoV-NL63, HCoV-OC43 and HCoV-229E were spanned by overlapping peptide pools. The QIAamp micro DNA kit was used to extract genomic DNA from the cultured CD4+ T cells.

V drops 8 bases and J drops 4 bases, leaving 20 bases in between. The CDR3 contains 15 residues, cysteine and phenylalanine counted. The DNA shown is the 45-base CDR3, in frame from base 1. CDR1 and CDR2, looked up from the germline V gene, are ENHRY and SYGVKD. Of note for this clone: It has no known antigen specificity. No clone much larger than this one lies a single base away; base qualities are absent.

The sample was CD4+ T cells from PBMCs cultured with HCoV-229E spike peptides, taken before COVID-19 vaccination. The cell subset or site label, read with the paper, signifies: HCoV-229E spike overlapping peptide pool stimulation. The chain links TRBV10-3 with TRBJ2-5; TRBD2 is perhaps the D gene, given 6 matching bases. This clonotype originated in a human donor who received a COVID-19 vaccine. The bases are TGTGCCATCGCAGGGTGGAGGCAGGAGGGAGAGACCCAGTACTTC. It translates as CAIAGWRQEGETQYF.